This T cell receptor (beta chain) was recovered during a study of T cells in Graves' hyperthyroidism and ophthalmopathy. Overall study findings and caveats: Also found in blood were most expanded thyroid clonotypes above 0.001. Before onset, ophthalmopathy was predicted by the model a median around 6.2 months earlier.

There were TCR beta CDR3 regions amplified from RNA transcripts. The HTBI primer set served for first-round RT-PCR of the TCR CDR3. TCRdb re-analysed the multiplex PCR reads in MiXCR, keeping a single row per CDR3 protein. This sample has about 350,000 distinct CDR3 sequences, with 13% to 15% found just once. This clonotype was observed many times. Its antigen is still unknown. Each 10 ml fresh peripheral blood draw supplied the PBMCs. Losses at the gene ends were 6 bases for V and 8 bases for J; bases not matched to a gene: 12. There are 15 residues in the CDR3. CDR1 and CDR2 (germline): SGHAT, FQNNGV.

The sequence came from a woman aged 55-69 years with Graves' ophthalmopathy. The chain has TRBV11-2 and TRBJ1-4, with 7 bases that match TRBD1. The sequenced sample consisted of blood. The CDR3 DNA sequence: TGTGCCAGCAGTTCCACCGGGACAGCGGGAGAAAAACTGTTTTTT. This translates into CASSSTGTAGEKLFF. The full variable domain, with the rest looked up from reference TRBV11-2 and TRBJ1-4, is EAGVAQSPRYKIIEKRQSVAFWCNPISGHATLYWYQQILGQGPKLLIQFQNNGVVDDSQLPKDRFSAERLKGVDSTLKIQPAKLEDSAVYLCASSSTGTAGEKLFFGSGTQLSVL.